The sample holds a few counts of the clone carrying this T cell receptor (beta chain). Its antigen is not known. This specimen comes from a study of blood T cells in healthy people across ages. Extraction of total RNA produced a minimum of 5 micrograms from each sample. Germline CDR1 reads LGHDT; CDR2 reads YNNKEL (reference sequence). The CDR3 consists of 12 residues. Trimming removed 8 bases at V and 4 bases at J, with 10 bases between. Whole-study results and caveats: There was a strong correlation between TCR beta diversity and naive T cell percentage. Observed TCR beta diversity per million T cells went down as age went up. This fall followed a roughly linear course with age.

The use of a sample-barcoded 5' primer and a J-beta primer mix characterized a second PCR of 7 to 11 cycles. Every cDNA was tagged by a template-switch adaptor with 12 random nucleotides. Via MiXCR, TCRdb re-called the 5' RACE reads, giving one row per CDR3 protein. The profile shows about 640,000 distinct CDR3 sequences, roughly three fifths of them singletons. The chain combines TRBV3-1 with TRBJ2-3, with a possible D match to TRBD2 (6 bases). The sequence was collected from a man between 60 and 70 years old in good health. Sequencing was done on a sample of blood. The CDR3 DNA is TGTGCCAGCGTGGGGGAGGCAGATACGCAGTATTTT. Protein sequence: CASVGEADTQYF.